A single count supports the clone carrying this T cell receptor beta chain. Its antigen is undetermined. The assay was immunoSEQ multiplex PCR, and TCRdb's table has in-frame clones only and misses some. Among approximately 74,000 clones listed, approximately 90% were seen once. This sample was included in a study of T cell responses to AZD1222 COVID-19 vaccine. Study-wide results and limits: White British ancestry dominated among donors, who included more females, and clonal diversity was possibly underestimated.

Trimming took off 4 bases at V and 8 bases at J, with 15 bases between the two ends. CDR1 LGHDT and CDR2 YNNKEL come from the germline V gene (reference sequence). The CDR3 is 14 amino acids. The genes are TRBV3-1 (or the pseudogene TRBV3-2) and TRBJ1-3; a possible D gene is TRBD1 (6 bases). The material sequenced was peripheral blood, taken on day 0 of AZD1222 vaccination. The receptor was derived from an adult in good health. The CDR3 DNA reads TGTGCCAGCAGCCCTCCGGCAGGGGAGGACACCATATATTTT. As protein: CASSPPAGEDTIYF.